The 25 T cell receptor beta chains below come from one sample, sequenced in a study of regulatory T cells in long-lasting Graves disease. This sample's time point: newly diagnosed GD, antithyroid drugs for less than 3 months. PBMC RNA was the source of the TCR library. The authors built TCR beta libraries using iRepertoire HTBI primers and Arm-PCR of CDR3 regions. TCRdb re-analysed the multiplex PCR reads in MiXCR, keeping a single row per CDR3 protein. Altogether 360,000 or so distinct CDR3 sequences are present, over 15% being singletons, with the ten largest covering 30%. The data were also submitted as part of a second study, on T cells in Graves' hyperthyroidism and ophthalmopathy.

The material sequenced was peripheral blood mononuclear cells (PBMCs), taken at new diagnosis, from a patient treated with antithyroid drugs. The receptors originated from a man aged 40-55 years with Graves disease.

The table lists this clonotype with a few counts. The chain carries TRBV15 and TRBJ1-1; 7 bases map to TRBD1. CDR3 length: 14 residues. Germline values: CDR1 LNHNV, CDR2 YYDKDF (reference sequence). V dropped 3 bases and J dropped 3; count of bases not matched to a gene: 4. In nucleotides, the CDR3 is TGTGCCACCAGCAGGACAGGGAGGGACACTGAAGCTTTCTTT. This codes for CATSRTGRDTEAFF.

This clonotype was recorded at least ten times. CDR3 loop: CASSQDRPNEQYF. The CDR3 nucleotides are TGTGCCAGCAGCCAGGACAGGCCTAACGAGCAGTACTTC. The chain recombines TRBV11-1 with TRBJ2-7, with TRBD1 matching over 7 bases. This CDR3 spans 13 amino acids. In germline, CDR1 is SGHAT, CDR2 FQDESV (reference sequence). V was pared by 5 bases and J by 5 bases, with 6 bases of the junction left unmatched. The entire variable domain, with the rest obtained from reference TRBV11-1 and TRBJ2-7, is as follows: EAEVAQSPRYKITEKSQAVAFWCDPISGHATLYWYRQILGQGPELLVQFQDESVVDDSQLPKDRFSAERLKGVDSTLKIQPAELGDSAMYLCASSQDRPNEQYFGPGTRLTVT.

This clonotype was seen repeatedly, ten times or more. The chain uses TRBV30 and TRBJ1-6; D is undetermined. V was clipped by 4 bases and J by 7 bases, with 11 bases between them. CDR3 length: 13 amino acids. Germline V lookup: CDR1 GTSNPN, CDR2 SVGIG (reference sequence). CDR3 region: CAWTGSRNSPLHF. CDR3 coding DNA: TGTGCCTGGACGGGCAGTCGAAATTCACCCCTCCACTTT.

This clonotype has a single count. CDR3 coding DNA: TGTGCCAGTAGTTTGGGATATGTTGGACGGGATACGCAGTATTTT. Amino acids: CASSLGYVGRDTQYF. The rearrangement links TRBV19 to TRBJ2-3, with D unclear. Germline V lookup: CDR1 LNHDA, CDR2 SQIVND (reference sequence). This CDR3 region has 15 residues. V was pared by 5 bases and J by 6 bases, with 18 bases between.

This clonotype was seen repeatedly, ten times or more. The chain links TRBV28 to TRBJ2-7; D unclear. V was trimmed by 1 base and J by 7 bases, leaving 11 bases between them. The CDR3 extends over 13 amino acids. Germline CDR1 MDHEN, CDR2 SYDVKM. For the CDR3, the DNA is TGTGCCAGCAGTTTATCCCGCCTCGGAGAGCAGTACTTC. Its translation is CASSLSRLGEQYF.

Ten or more counts support this clonotype. J is TRBJ1-1 and V is TRBV20-1; 7 bases are shared with TRBD1. The CDR3 contains 13 residues. CDR1 is DFQATT, CDR2 SNEGSKA, per germline (reference sequence). Germline trimming cut 6 bases from V and 1 base from J; bases unmatched to any gene: 5. CDR3 region: CSARDRRNTEAFF. The CDR3 DNA reads TGCAGTGCCCGGGACAGAAGGAACACTGAAGCTTTCTTT.

This clonotype has more than one count but fewer than ten. The rearrangement joins TRBV4-1 to TRBJ2-2; 9 nucleotides match TRBD1. With V trimmed by 2 bases and J by 4 bases, 5 bases remained unmatched. Looked up from germline, CDR1 is MGHRA and CDR2 is YSYEKL. The CDR3 runs 16 residues. In DNA form, the CDR3 reads TGCGCCAGCAGCCAATCGGACAGGGGCCCCACCGGGGAGCTGTTTTTT. Protein product: CASSQSDRGPTGELFF.

There are many counts of this clonotype. The rearrangement links TRBV6-5 to TRBJ2-1, with D possibly being TRBD2 (7 bases). Germline loops: CDR1 MNHEY, CDR2 SVGAGI. This CDR3 has 15 residues. V was pared by 2 bases and J by 7 bases, with 15 bases between. CDR3 sequence: CASSYTVGGLNEQFF. As DNA, the CDR3 is TGTGCCAGCAGTTACACCGTGGGGGGGCTGAATGAGCAGTTCTTC.

This rearrangement joins TRBV18 to TRBJ2-3; the D gene is possibly TRBD1 (5 bases). V was clipped by 6 bases and J by 5 bases, with 12 bases between them. Germline V CDR1 and CDR2: KGHSH, LQKENI. The CDR3 length is 13 residues. The chain's CDR3 is CASSPFQGDTQYF. In DNA, the CDR3 is TGTGCCAGCTCGCCCTTCCAGGGAGATACGCAGTATTTT.

This clonotype was observed a handful of times. This chain links TRBV4-2 with TRBJ1-4, with a possible D match to TRBD1 (5 bases). With 1 base removed from V and 6 bases from J, the gap between germline ends came to 9 bases. Looked up from germline, CDR1 is LGHNA and CDR2 is YNFKEQ. The CDR3 contains 14 residues. The CDR3 loop is CASSQGGADEKLFF. CDR3 DNA sequence: TGTGCCAGCAGCCAAGGGGGCGCGGATGAAAAACTGTTTTTT.

The rearrangement uses TRBV7-2 and TRBJ2-5, with 7 positions matching TRBD1. This CDR3 spans 13 amino acids. The V gene's germline CDR1 is SGHTA and CDR2 FQGNSA. The V gene end was trimmed by 5 bases and the J gene end by 3 bases; junction bases not matched to a gene: 3. The CDR3 region has the DNA TGTGCCAGCAGCCGAGGGACAGAAGAGACCCAGTACTTC. It specifies CASSRGTEETQYF.

This clonotype was seen at least ten times. The J gene is TRBJ2-2, the V gene TRBV20-1; 7 bases line up with TRBD1. The CDR3 covers 15 residues. Per germline, CDR1 DFQATT and CDR2 SNEGSKA (reference sequence). The V gene end was trimmed by 5 bases and the J gene end by 0 bases; junction bases not matched to a gene: 6. CDR3 residues: CSAPTTGANTGELFF. DNA of the CDR3: TGCAGTGCTCCGACCACAGGGGCGAACACCGGGGAGCTGTTTTTT.

This clonotype was picked up many times. This chain joins TRBV28 and TRBJ2-2; D could derive from TRBD1 or TRBD2 (5 bases each). Per germline, CDR1 MDHEN and CDR2 SYDVKM. The CDR3 runs to 13 residues. V shed 6 bases and J shed 4 bases, with 9 bases lying between them. CDR3 sequence reads: CASRGTATGELFF. The CDR3 DNA follows: TGTGCCAGCAGGGGGACGGCCACCGGGGAGCTGTTTTTT.

This clonotype was detected many times. The chain recombines TRBV3-1 with TRBJ1-1; D is uncertain. The CDR3 extends over 13 amino acids. V was cut by 4 bases and J by 2 bases, with 8 bases left in between. The germline V gene encodes CDR1 LGHDT and CDR2 YNNKEL (reference sequence). The CDR3 region is CASSRKVNTEAFF. The CDR3 DNA follows: TGTGCCAGCAGCCGCAAGGTAAACACTGAAGCTTTCTTT. The variable domain in full, with the rest retrieved from reference TRBV3-1 and TRBJ1-1, is DTAVSQTPKYLVTQMGNDKSIKCEQNLGHDTMYWYKQDSKKFLKIMFSYNNKELIINETVPNRFSPKSPDKAHLNLHINSLELGDSAVYFCASSRKVNTEAFFGQGTRLTVV.

This clonotype was observed at least ten times. The chain links TRBV7-2 to TRBJ2-5, with D possibly TRBD1 on 5 matching bases. Per germline, CDR1 SGHTA and CDR2 FQGNSA. CDR3 length: 14 residues. Trimming left V 6 bases short and J 5 bases short, with 16 bases between. Here the CDR3 reads CASRQGWFRETQYF. The CDR3 DNA follows: TGTGCCAGCAGGCAGGGTTGGTTTAGGGAGACCCAGTACTTC.

The table lists this clonotype with a few counts. The J gene is TRBJ1-6, the V gene TRBV18; possibly TRBD1 for D (6 bases). V gave up 5 bases and J gave up 5 bases, with 22 bases separating them. CDR1 KGHSH and CDR2 LQKENI come from the germline V gene. The CDR3 is 18 residues long. Here the CDR3 DNA reads TGTGCCAGCTCATCCCGGTCCCAAACAGGGAGGGATAATTCACCCCTCCACTTT. Protein sequence: CASSSRSQTGRDNSPLHF.

This chain links TRBV10-3 with TRBJ1-2; perhaps TRBD1 as D (5 bases). The germline CDR1 and CDR2 sequences are ENHRY and SYGVKD. With 2 bases removed from V and 5 bases from J, the gap between germline ends came to 21 bases. CDR3 size: 17 residues. CDR3 region: CAISEAVSGPLQYGYTF. CDR3 sequence (DNA): TGTGCCATCAGTGAGGCGGTCTCGGGACCGCTTCAGTATGGCTACACCTTC.

Ten or more counts support this clonotype. CDR3 residues: CASSLLYQGQGGHEQYF. The DNA for the CDR3 is TGTGCCAGCAGCTTATTGTACCAGGGACAGGGGGGGCACGAGCAGTACTTC. The chain carries TRBV7-2 and TRBJ2-7; 11 positions match TRBD1. V shed 2 bases and J 5 bases; nucleotides not matched to a gene: 11. This CDR3 is built from 17 residues. CDR1 is SGHTA and CDR2 is FQGNSA in the germline V gene.

At least ten counts were recorded for this clonotype. Here the CDR3 reads CASSPGPYYEQYF. CDR3 sequence (DNA): TGTGCCAGCAGCCCGGGTCCTTACTACGAGCAGTACTTC. V is TRBV27 and J is TRBJ2-7; D is ambiguous. Germline CDR1 MNHEY, CDR2 SMNVEV (reference sequence). The CDR3 is 13 residues long. The V end lost 6 bases, the J end lost 3 bases, and 12 bases lay between the germline ends.

Many counts were recorded for this clonotype. CDR3 protein: CASRGQGSQPQHF. As DNA, the CDR3 is TGTGCCAGCAGGGGACAGGGCAGTCAGCCCCAGCATTTT. The V gene is TRBV27, the J gene TRBJ1-5, with 9 bases that match TRBD1. The germline gives CDR1 MNHEY, CDR2 SMNVEV (reference sequence). V was pared by 6 bases and J by 6 bases, with 3 bases of the junction left unmatched. The CDR3 length is 13 residues.

This clonotype was seen many times. The gene calls are TRBV11-1 and TRBJ2-1; 12 nucleotides align to TRBD2. V shed 6 bases, J shed 4 bases, and the junction held 4 bases outside the gene matches. The germline gives CDR1 SGHAT, CDR2 FQDESV (reference sequence). The CDR3 is 15 amino acids. The CDR3 protein is CASSRLAGGYNEQFF. The CDR3, as DNA: TGTGCCAGCAGTCGTCTAGCGGGGGGGTACAATGAGCAGTTCTTC. The complete variable domain, with remaining parts taken from reference TRBV11-1 and TRBJ2-1, reads EAEVAQSPRYKITEKSQAVAFWCDPISGHATLYWYRQILGQGPELLVQFQDESVVDDSQLPKDRFSAERLKGVDSTLKIQPAELGDSAMYLCASSRLAGGYNEQFFGPGTRLTVL.

Remarks on this clonotype: Given a far larger clone just one base away, this is likely a sequencing read error. J is TRBJ2-7 and V is TRBV28; tentatively, D is TRBD1 or TRBD2 (5 bases each). The CDR3 has 16 amino acids. Deletions cut 2 bases from V and 1 base from J, with 15 bases between. The V gene's germline CDR1 is MDHEN and CDR2 SYDVKM. CDR3 protein: CASSLLGDRMSYEQYF. Written as DNA, the CDR3 is TGTGCCAGCAGTTTACTGGGGGACCGAATGTCCTACGAGCAGTACTTC. Full variable domain (remainder filled in from reference TRBV28 and TRBJ2-7): DVKVTQSSRYLVKRTGEKVFLECVQDMDHENMFWYRQDPGLGLRLIYFSYDVKMKEKGDIPEGYSVSREKKERFSLILESASTNQTSMYLCASSLLGDRMSYEQYFGPGTRLTVT.

This clonotype was seen many times. J is TRBJ2-2 and V is TRBV2; 12 bases map to TRBD2. Germline V gives CDR1 SNHLY, CDR2 FYNNEI. V was pared by 6 bases and J by 8 bases, with 7 bases of the junction left unmatched. The CDR3 totals 15 residues. CDR3 sequence (DNA): TGTGCCAGCAGCGAGCGGACTAGCGGGGTTGGGGAGCTGTTTTTT. Translated, it gives CASSERTSGVGELFF. Filled out from reference TRBV2 and TRBJ2-2, the complete variable domain reads EPEVTQTPSHQVTQMGQEVILRCVPISNHLYFYWYRQILGQKVEFLVSFYNNEISEKSEIFDDQFSVERPDGSNFTLKIRSTKLEDSAMYFCASSERTSGVGELFFGEGSRLTVL.

This clonotype was counted ten times or more. The V gene is TRBV27, the J gene TRBJ2-2; 7 nucleotides align to TRBD2. Germline V gene lookup returns CDR1 MNHEY and CDR2 SMNVEV (reference sequence). After removal of 5 bases from V and 5 bases from J, the junction contained 5 bases not matched to a gene. CDR3 length equals 14 residues. CDR3 protein: CASSGTGGTGELFF. The CDR3 coding sequence is TGTGCCAGCAGTGGGACCGGGGGGACCGGGGAGCTGTTTTTT.

Many counts were recorded for this clonotype. The chain employs TRBV6-1 and TRBJ2-5; D is unclear. Trimming removed 6 bases from V and 0 bases from J, with 2 bases in between. The germline V gene has CDR1 MNHNS and CDR2 SASEGT. This CDR3 has 11 residues. In DNA, the CDR3 is TGTGCCAGCAGACACCAAGAGACCCAGTACTTC. Amino acid sequence: CASRHQETQYF.